The TCR beta chain described here comes from a study of post-analysis software for immune sequencing data. This clonotype has only a few counts. Its antigen is still unknown. Unique molecular identifiers were present in the TCR beta cDNA libraries. Each batch of roughly 1 to 11 million T cells produced 490,000 or so cDNA molecules. TCRdb independently ran MiXCR on the PCR reads; one entry per CDR3 protein. The repertoire holds some 800,000 distinct CDR3 sequences, with about 43% as singletons. J lost 6 bases, V lost 3 bases, and 12 bases had no gene match. Looked up from germline, CDR1 is SGHNT and CDR2 is YYREEE (reference sequence). This CDR3 is built from 17 residues. Study conclusions and caveats: Patients carried a handful of TRBV segments more frequently than controls did, and TRBV5-6, TRBV5-1 and TRBV20-1 were among them. Samples prepared in the same batch strongly co-clustered by F measure.

The source is a girl aged 10 to 17 with multiple sclerosis. Sequences were obtained from blood. V and J are TRBV5-4 and TRBJ1-2, with 12 bases that match TRBD1. CDR3 bases: TGTGCCAGCAGCTCCCCGGGACAGGGGGCGGGAGCTCATGGCTACACCTTC. Amino acid sequence: CASSSPGQGAGAHGYTF.